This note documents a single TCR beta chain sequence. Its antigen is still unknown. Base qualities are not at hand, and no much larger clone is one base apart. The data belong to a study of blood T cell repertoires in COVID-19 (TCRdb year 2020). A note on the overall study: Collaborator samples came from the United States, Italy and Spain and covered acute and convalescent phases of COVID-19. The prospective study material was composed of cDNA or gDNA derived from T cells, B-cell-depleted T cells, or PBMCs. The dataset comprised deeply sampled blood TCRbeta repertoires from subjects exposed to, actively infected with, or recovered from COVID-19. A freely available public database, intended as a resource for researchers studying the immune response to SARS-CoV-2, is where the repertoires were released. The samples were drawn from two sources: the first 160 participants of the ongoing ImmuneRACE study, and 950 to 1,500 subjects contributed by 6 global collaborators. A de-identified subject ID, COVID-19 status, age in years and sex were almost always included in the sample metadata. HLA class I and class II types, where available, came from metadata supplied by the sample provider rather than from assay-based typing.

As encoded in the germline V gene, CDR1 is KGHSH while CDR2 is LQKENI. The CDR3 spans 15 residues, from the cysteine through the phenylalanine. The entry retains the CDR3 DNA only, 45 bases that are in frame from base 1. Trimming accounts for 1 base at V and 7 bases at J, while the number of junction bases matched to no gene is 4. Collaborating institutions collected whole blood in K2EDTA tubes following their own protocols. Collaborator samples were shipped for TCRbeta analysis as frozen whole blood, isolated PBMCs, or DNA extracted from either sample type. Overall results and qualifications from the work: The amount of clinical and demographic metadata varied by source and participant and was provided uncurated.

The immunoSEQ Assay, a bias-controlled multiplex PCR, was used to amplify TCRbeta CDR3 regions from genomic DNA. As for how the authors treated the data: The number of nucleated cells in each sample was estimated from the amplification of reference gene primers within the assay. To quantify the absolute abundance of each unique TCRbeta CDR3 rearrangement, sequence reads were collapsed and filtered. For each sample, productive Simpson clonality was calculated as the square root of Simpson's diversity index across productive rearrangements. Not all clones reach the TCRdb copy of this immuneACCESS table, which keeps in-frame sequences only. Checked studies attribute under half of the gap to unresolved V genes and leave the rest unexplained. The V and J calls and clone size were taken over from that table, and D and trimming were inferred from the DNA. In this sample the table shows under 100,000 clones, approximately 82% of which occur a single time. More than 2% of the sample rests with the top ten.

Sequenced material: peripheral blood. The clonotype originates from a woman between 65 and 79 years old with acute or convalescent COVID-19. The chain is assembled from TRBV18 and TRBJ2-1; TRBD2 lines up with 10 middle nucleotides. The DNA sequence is TGTGCCAGCTCACCACTCACTAGCGGGGCGAATGAGCAGTTCTTC. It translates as CASSPLTSGANEQFF.